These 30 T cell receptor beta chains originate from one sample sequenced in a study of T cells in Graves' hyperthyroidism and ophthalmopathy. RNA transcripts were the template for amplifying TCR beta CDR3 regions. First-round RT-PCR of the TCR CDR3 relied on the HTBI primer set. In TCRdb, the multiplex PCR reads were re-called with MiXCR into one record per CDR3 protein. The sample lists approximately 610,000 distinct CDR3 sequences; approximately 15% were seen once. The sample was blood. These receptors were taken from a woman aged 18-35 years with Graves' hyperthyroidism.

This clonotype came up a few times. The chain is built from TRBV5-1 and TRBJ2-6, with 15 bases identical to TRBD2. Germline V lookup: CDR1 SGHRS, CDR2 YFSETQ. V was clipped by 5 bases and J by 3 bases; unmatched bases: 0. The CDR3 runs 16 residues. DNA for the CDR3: TGCGCCAGCAGGGGACTAGCGGGAGGTGGGGCCAACGTCCTGACTTTC. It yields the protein CASRGLAGGGANVLTF. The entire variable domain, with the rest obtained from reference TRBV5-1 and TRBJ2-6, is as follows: KAGVTQTPRYLIKTRGQQVTLSCSPISGHRSVSWYQQTPGQGLQFLFEYFSETQRNKGNFPGRFSGRQFSNSRSEMNVSTLELGDSALYLCASRGLAGGGANVLTFGAGSRLTVL.

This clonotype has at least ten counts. CDR3 region: CASSLGSDRYNSPLHF. The CDR3 DNA follows: TGTGCCAGCAGTTTGGGGAGCGACCGTTATAATTCACCCCTCCACTTT. This chain uses TRBV12-3 or TRBV12-4 with TRBJ1-6; no firm D call. V was shortened by 3 bases and J by 4 bases, with 13 bases between the two germline ends. This CDR3 is 16 amino acids long.

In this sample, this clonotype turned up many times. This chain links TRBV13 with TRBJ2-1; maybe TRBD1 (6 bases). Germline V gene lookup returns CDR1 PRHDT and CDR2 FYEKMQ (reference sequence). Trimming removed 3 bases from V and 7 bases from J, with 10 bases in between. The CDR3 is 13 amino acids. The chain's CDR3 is CASSFLQGNEQFF. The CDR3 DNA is TGTGCCAGCAGCTTCTTACAGGGTAATGAGCAGTTCTTC.

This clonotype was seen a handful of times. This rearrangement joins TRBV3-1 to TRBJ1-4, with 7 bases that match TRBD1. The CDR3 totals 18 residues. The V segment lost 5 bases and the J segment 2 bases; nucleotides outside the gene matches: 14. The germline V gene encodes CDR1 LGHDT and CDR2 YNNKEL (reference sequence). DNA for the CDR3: TGTGCCAGCAGCTTGCATACAGGGGTGAGAGGTACTAATGAAAAACTGTTTTTT. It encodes CASSLHTGVRGTNEKLFF.

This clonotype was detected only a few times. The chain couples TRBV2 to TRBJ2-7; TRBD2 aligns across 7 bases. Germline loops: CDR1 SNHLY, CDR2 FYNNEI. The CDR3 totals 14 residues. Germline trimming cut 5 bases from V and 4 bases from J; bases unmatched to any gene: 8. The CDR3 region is CASSFAGEVYEQYF. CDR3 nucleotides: TGTGCCAGCAGTTTTGCGGGAGAAGTATACGAGCAGTACTTC.

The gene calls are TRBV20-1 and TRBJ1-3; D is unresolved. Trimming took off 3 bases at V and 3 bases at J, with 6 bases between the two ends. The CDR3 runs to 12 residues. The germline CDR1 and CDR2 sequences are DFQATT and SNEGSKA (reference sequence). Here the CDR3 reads CSARGNGNTIYF. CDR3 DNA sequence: TGCAGTGCTAGGGGGAATGGAAACACCATATATTTT.

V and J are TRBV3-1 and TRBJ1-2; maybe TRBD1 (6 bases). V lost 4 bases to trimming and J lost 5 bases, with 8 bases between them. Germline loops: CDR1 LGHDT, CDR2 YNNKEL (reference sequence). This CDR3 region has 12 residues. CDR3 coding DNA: TGTGCCAGCAGCCCCGGACAGTATGGCTACACCTTC. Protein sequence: CASSPGQYGYTF. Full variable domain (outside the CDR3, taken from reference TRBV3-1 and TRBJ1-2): DTAVSQTPKYLVTQMGNDKSIKCEQNLGHDTMYWYKQDSKKFLKIMFSYNNKELIINETVPNRFSPKSPDKAHLNLHINSLELGDSAVYFCASSPGQYGYTFGSGTRLTVV.

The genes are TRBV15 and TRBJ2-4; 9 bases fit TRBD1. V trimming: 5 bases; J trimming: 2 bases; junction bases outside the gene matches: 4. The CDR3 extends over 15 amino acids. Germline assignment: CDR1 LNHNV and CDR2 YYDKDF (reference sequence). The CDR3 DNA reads TGTGCCACCAGCCCGGACAGGGGCACCAAAAACATTCAGTACTTC. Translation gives CATSPDRGTKNIQYF.

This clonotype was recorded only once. CDR3 coding DNA: TGTGCCAGCAGCCAAGACCCGGACCGTCCAACTGGCGGGGGGGCCAAGGAGACCCAGTACTTC. Protein sequence: CASSQDPDRPTGGGAKETQYF. The chain combines TRBV7-9 with TRBJ2-5; 9 bases are a match to TRBD2. Unmatched junction bases numbered 27, after V lost 5 bases and J lost 5 bases. Germline V gene lookup returns CDR1 SEHNR and CDR2 FQNEAQ (reference sequence). The CDR3 covers 21 residues.

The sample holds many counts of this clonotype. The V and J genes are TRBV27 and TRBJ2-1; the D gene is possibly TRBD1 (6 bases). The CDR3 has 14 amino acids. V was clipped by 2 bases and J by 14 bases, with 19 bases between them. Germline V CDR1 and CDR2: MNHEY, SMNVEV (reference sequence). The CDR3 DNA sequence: TGTGCCAGCAGTTTAGGGGGCCAGGGTGAGATCGAGTTCTTC. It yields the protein CASSLGGQGEIEFF.

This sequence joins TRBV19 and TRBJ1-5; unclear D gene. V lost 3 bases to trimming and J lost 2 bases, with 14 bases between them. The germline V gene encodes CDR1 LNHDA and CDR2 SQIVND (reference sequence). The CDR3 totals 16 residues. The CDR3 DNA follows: TGTGCCAGTAGTATTTTACGGGGTATCGGCAATCAGCCCCAGCATTTT. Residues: CASSILRGIGNQPQHF. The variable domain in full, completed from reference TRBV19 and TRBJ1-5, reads DGGITQSPKYLFRKEGQNVTLSCEQNLNHDAMYWYRQDPGQGLRLIYYSQIVNDFQKGDIAEGYSVSREKKESFPLTVTSAQKNPTAFYLCASSILRGIGNQPQHFGDGTRLSIL.

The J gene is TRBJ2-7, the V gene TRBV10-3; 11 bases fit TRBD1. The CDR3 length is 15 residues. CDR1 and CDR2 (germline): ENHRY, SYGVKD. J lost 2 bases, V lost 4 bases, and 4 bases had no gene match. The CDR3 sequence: CAISVRDRGTYEQYF. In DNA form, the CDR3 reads TGTGCCATCAGTGTCCGGGACAGGGGGACCTACGAGCAGTACTTC.

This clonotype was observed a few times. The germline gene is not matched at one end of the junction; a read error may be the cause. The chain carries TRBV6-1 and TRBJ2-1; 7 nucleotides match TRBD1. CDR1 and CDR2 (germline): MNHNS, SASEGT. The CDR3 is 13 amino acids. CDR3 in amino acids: CASTRDRSNGQFF. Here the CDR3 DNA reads TGTGCCAGCACCCGGGACAGATCCAATGGGCAGTTCTTC.

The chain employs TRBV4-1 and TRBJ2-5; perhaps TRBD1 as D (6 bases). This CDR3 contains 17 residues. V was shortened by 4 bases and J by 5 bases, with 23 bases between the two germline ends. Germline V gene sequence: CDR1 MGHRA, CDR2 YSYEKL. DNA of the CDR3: TGCGCCAGCAGCCCACTCTCTTGGGGCAGGGGCGTCGAGACCCAGTACTTC. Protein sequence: CASSPLSWGRGVETQYF.

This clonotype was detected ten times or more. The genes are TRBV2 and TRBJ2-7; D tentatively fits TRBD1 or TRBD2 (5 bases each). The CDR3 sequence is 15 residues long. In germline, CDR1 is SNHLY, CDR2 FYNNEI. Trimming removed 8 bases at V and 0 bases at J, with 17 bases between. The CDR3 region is CASARAGSNSYEQYF. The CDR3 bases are TGTGCCAGCGCCAGGGCGGGCTCGAACTCCTACGAGCAGTACTTC. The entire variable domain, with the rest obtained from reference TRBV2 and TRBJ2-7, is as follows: EPEVTQTPSHQVTQMGQEVILRCVPISNHLYFYWYRQILGQKVEFLVSFYNNEISEKSEIFDDQFSVERPDGSNFTLKIRSTKLEDSAMYFCASARAGSNSYEQYFGPGTRLTVT.

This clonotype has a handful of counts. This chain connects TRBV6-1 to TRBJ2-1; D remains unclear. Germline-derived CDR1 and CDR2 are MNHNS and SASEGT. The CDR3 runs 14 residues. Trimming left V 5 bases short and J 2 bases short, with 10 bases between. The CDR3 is CASSSAVAYNEQFF. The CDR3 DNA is TGTGCCAGCAGTTCCGCGGTGGCCTACAATGAGCAGTTCTTC.

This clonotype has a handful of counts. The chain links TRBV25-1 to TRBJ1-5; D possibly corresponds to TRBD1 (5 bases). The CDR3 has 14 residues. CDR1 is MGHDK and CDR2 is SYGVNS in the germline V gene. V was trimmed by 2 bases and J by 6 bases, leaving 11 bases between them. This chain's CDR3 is CASSENGAVQPQHF. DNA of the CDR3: TGTGCCAGCAGTGAAAACGGGGCAGTTCAGCCCCAGCATTTT.

CDR3 in DNA: TGTGCCAGTAGTATGGACATGAATTCACCCCTCCACTTT. It specifies CASSMDMNSPLHF. The chain uses TRBV19 and TRBJ1-6, with a weak D call TRBD1 (5 bases). Between the trimmed V and J ends, which lost 3 bases and 7 bases, there was a span of 7 bases. This CDR3 is built from 13 residues. The germline gives CDR1 LNHDA, CDR2 SQIVND (reference sequence).

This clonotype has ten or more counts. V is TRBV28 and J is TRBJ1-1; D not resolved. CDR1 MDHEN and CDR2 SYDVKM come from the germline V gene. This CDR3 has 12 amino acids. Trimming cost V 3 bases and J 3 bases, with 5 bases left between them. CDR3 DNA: TGTGCCAGCAGTTTCTTGGACACTGAAGCTTTCTTT. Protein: CASSFLDTEAFF. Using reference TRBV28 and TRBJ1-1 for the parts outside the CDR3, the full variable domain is DVKVTQSSRYLVKRTGEKVFLECVQDMDHENMFWYRQDPGLGLRLIYFSYDVKMKEKGDIPEGYSVSREKKERFSLILESASTNQTSMYLCASSFLDTEAFFGQGTRLTVV.

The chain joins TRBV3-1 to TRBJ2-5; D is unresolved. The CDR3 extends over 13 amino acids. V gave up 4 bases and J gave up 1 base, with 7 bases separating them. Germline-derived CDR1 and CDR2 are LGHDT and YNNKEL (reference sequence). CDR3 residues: CASSPLIQETQYF. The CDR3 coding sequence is TGTGCCAGCAGCCCTCTAATCCAAGAGACCCAGTACTTC.

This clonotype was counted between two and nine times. CDR3 bases: TGTGCCAGCAGCCCGTGGGGACAGGGAGGCACCGGGGAGCTGTTTTTT. Protein product: CASSPWGQGGTGELFF. V usage is TRBV7-9 and J usage is TRBJ2-2; 9 positions match TRBD1. With V trimmed by 5 bases and J by 4 bases, 8 bases remained unmatched. This CDR3 contains 16 residues. Germline V gene lookup returns CDR1 SEHNR and CDR2 FQNEAQ (reference sequence).

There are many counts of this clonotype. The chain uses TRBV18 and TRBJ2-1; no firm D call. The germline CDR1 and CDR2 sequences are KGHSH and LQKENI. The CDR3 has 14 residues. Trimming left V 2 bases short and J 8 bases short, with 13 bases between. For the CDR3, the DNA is TGTGCCAGCTCACCAATCCGGGCTTTACATGAGCAGTTCTTC. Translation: CASSPIRALHEQFF.

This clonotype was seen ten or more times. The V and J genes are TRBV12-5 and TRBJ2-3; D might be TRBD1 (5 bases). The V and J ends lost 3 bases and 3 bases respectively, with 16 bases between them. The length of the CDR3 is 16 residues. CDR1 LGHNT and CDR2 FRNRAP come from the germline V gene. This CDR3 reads CASGFRTPARTDTQYF. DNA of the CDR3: TGTGCTAGTGGTTTTCGGACACCAGCCCGTACAGATACGCAGTATTTT.

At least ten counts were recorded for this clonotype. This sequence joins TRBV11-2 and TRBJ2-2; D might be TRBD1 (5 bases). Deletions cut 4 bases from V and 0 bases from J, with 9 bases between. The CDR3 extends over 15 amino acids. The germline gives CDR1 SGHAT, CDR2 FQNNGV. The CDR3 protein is CASSSRQTNTGELFF. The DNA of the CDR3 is TGTGCCAGCAGCTCTAGACAGACGAACACCGGGGAGCTGTTTTTT.

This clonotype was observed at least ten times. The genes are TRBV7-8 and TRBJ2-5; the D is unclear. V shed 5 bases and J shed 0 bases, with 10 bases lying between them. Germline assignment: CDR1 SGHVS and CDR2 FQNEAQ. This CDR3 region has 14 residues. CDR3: CASSEGNYQETQYF. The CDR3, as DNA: TGTGCCAGCAGCGAAGGAAACTACCAAGAGACCCAGTACTTC.

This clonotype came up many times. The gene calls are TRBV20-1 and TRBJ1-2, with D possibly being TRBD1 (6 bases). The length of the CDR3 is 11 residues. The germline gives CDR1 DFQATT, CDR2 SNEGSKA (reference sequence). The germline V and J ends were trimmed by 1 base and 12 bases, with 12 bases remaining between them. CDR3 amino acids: CSARGHRADTF. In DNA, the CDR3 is TGCAGTGCTAGAGGTCACAGGGCTGACACCTTC.

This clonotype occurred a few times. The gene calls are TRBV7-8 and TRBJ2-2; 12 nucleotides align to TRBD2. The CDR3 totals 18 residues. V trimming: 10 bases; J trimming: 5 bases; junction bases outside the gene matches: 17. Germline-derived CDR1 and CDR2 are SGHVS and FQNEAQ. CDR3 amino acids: CATPRFRASGGVTGELFF. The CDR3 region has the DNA TGTGCCACCCCAAGATTCCGGGCTAGCGGGGGGGTAACCGGGGAGCTGTTTTTT.

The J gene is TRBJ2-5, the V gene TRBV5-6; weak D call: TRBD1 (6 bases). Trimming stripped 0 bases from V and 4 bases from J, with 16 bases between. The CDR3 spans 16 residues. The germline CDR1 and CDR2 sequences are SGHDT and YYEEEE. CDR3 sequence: CASSLARGWGGETQYF. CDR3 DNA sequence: TGTGCCAGCAGCTTGGCCAGGGGATGGGGCGGAGAGACCCAGTACTTC.

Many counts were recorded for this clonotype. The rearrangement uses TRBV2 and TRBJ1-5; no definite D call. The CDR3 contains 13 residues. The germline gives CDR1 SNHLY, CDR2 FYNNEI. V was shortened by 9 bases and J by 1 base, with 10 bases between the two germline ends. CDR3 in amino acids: CARGAVSNQPQHF. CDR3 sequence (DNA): TGTGCCAGGGGTGCAGTCAGCAATCAGCCCCAGCATTTT.

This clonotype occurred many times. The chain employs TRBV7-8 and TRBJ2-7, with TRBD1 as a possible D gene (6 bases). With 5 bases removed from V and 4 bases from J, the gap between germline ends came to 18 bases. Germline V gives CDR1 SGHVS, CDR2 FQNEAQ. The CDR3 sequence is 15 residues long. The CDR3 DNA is TGTGCCAGCAGCCCCCGTACGATAGGGGGATACGAGCAGTACTTC. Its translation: CASSPRTIGGYEQYF. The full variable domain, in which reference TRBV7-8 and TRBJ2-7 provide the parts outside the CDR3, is GAGVSQSPRYKVAKRGQDVALRCDPISGHVSLFWYQQALGQGPEFLTYFQNEAQLDKSGLPSDRFFAERPEGSVSTLKIQRTQQEDSAVYLCASSPRTIGGYEQYFGPGTRLTVT.